This T cell receptor (beta chain) was recovered during a study of human T cells and chemical hapten exposure. TCRdb independently ran MiXCR on the RACE reads; one entry per CDR3 protein. The table lists tens of thousands of distinct CDR3 sequences, around 30% of them singletons. For this clonotype: Its specificity is unknown.

Trimming removed 4 bases at V and 6 bases at J, with 13 bases between. The CDR3 is 12 amino acids. From germline, CDR1 is GTSNPN and CDR2 SVGIG (reference sequence). Study-wide results and caveats: Alopecia in the donors means their immune response may deviate from healthy people's. Versus controls, expanded TCRs had significantly more large CDR3 similarity clusters.

Time point reported: patch test 1, 2 weeks after DPC sensitization. Specified treatment: therapeutic diphenylcyclopropenone sensitization with weekly scalp DPC. The template was total RNA from unfractionated whole blood. The TCR originated in a man in his forties or fifties with alopecia areata. Some clones in this sample may be carry-over from other donors' samples. The specimen was whole blood, collected in connection with sensitization to the hapten diphenylcyclopropenone (DPC). This chain links TRBV30 with TRBJ2-7, with D possibly matching TRBD2 (6 bases). CDR3 DNA sequence: TGTGCCTGGATGTCTTCCGGGAGCGAGCAGTACTTC. Its protein is CAWMSSGSEQYF.